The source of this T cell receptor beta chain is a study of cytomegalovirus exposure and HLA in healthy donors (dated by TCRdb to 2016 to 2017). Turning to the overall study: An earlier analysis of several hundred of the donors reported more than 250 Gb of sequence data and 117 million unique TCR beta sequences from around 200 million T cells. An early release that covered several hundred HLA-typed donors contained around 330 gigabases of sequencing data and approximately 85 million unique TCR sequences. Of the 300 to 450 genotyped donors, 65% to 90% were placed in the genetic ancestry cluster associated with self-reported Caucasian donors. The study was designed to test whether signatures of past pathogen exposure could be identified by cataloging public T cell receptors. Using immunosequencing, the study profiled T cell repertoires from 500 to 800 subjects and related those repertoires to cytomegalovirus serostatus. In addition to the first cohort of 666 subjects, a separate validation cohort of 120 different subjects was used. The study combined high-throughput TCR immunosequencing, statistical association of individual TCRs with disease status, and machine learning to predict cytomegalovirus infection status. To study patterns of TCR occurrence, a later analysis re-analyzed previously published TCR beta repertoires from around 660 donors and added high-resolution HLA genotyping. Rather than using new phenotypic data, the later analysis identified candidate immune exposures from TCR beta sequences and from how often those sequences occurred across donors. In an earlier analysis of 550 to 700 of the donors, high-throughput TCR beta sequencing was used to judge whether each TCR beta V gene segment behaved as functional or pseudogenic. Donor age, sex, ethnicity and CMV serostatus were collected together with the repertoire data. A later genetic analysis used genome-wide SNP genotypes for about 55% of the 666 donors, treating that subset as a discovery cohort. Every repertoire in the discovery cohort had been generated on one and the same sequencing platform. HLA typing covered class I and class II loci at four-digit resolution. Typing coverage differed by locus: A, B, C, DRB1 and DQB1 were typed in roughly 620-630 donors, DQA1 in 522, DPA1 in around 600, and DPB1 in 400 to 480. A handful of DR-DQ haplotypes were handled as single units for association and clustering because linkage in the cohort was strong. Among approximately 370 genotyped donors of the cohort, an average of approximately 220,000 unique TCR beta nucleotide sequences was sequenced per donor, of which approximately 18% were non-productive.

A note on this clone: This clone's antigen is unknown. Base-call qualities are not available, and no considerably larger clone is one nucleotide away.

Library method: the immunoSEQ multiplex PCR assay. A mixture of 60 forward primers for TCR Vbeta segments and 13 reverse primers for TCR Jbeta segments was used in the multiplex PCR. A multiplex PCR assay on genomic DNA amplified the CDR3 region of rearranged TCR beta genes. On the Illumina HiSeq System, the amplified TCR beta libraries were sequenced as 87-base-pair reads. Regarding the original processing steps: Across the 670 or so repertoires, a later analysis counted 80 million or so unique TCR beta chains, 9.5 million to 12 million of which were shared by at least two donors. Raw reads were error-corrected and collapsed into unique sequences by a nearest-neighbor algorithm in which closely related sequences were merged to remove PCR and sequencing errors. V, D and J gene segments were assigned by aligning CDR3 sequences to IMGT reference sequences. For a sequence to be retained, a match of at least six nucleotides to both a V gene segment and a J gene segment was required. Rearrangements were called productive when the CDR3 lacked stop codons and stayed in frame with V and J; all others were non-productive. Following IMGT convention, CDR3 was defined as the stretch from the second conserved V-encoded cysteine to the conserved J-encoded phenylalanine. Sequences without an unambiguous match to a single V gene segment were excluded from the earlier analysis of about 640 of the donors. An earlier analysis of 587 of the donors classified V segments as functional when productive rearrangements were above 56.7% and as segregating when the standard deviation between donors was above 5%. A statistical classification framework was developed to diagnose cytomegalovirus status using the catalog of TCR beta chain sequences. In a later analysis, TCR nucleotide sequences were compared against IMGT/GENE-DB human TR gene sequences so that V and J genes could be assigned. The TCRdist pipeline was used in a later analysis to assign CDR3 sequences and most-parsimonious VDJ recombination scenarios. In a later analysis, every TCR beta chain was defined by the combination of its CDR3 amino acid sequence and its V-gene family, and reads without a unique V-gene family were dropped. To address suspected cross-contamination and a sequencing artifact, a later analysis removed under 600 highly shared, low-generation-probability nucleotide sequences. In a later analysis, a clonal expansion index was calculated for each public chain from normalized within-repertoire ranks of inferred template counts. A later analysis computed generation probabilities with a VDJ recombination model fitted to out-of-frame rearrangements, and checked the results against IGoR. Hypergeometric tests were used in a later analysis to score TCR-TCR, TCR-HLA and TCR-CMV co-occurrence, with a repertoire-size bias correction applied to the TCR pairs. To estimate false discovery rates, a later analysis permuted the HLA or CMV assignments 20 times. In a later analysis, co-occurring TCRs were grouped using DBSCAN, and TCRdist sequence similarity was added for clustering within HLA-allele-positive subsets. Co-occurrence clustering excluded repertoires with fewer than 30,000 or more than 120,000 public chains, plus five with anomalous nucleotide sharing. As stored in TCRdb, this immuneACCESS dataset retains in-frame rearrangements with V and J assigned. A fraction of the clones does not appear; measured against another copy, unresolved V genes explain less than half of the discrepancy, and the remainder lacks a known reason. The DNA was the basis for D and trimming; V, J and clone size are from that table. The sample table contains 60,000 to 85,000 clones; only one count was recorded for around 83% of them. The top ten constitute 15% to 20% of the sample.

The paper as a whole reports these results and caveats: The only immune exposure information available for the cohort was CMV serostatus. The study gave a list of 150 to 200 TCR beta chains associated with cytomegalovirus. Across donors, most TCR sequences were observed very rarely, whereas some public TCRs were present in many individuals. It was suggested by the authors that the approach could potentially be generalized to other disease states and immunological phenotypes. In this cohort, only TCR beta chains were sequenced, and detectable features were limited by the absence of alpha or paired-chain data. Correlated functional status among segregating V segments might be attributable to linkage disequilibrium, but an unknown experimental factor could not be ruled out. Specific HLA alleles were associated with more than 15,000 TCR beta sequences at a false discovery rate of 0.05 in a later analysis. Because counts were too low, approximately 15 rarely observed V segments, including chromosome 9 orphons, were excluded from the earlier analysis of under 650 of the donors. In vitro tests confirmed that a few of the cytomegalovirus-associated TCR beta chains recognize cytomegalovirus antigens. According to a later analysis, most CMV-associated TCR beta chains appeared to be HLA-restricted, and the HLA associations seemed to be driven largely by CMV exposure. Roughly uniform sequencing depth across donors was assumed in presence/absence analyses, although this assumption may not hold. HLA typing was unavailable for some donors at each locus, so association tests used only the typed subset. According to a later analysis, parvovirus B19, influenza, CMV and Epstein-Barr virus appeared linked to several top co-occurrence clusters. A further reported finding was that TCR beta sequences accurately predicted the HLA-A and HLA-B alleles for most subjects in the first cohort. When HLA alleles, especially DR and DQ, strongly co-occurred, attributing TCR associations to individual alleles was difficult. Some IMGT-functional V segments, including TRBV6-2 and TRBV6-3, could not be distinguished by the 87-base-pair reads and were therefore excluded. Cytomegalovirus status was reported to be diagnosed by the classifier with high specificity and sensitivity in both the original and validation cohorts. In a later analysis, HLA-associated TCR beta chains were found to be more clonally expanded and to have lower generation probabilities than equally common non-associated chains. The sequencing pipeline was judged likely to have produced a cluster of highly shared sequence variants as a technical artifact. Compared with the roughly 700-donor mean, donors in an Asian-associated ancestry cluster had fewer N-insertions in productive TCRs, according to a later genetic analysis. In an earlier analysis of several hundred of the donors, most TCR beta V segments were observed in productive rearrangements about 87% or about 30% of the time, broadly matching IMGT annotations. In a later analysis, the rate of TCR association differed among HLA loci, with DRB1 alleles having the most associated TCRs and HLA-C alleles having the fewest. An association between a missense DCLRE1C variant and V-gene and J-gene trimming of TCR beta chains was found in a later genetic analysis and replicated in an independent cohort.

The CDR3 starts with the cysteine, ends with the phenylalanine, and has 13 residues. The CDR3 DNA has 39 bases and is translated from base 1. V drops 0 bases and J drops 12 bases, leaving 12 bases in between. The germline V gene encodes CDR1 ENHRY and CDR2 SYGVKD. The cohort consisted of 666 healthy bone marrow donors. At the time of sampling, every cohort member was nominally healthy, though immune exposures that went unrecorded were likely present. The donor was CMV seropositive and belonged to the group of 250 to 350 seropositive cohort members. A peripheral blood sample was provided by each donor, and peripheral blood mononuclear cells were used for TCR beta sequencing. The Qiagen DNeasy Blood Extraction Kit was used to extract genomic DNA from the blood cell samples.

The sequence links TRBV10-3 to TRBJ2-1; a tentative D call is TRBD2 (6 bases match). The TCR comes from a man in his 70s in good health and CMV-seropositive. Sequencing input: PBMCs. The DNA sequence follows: TGTGCCATCAGTGAGTCGCCGGGGGTGGCGCAGTTCTTC. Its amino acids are CAISESPGVAQFF.